These 22 T cell receptor beta chains came from one sample sequenced in a study of CD8 T cells in ankylosing spondylitis. Study-wide points: Characteristic of ankylosing spondylitis blood, it appeared, was a TCR beta motif comprising 7 to 9 highly homologous variants.

The antigens of these receptors remain unknown. MiXCR, applied by TCRdb to the 5' RACE reads, yields one record per CDR3 protein. Of 200,000 to 250,000 distinct CDR3 sequences in the sample, more than 5.5% were seen once. The sample taken for sequencing was blood, either unsorted or a sorted T cell fraction (not recorded which). The origin of the receptors is a male donor with ankylosing spondylitis.

This clonotype appeared many times. The rearrangement joins TRBV5-1 to TRBJ1-1; maybe TRBD1 (6 bases). V dropped 0 bases and J dropped 8 bases, with 8 bases sitting between them. The CDR3 is 12 amino acids. Looked up from germline, CDR1 is SGHRS and CDR2 is YFSETQ. CDR3: CASSLGGQEAFF. The CDR3, as DNA: TGCGCCAGCAGCTTGGGCGGACAGGAAGCTTTCTTT.

This clonotype has a count of ten or more. The chain recombines TRBV4-2 with TRBJ1-2; D is perhaps TRBD1 (5 bases). CDR3 length equals 15 residues. The germline gives CDR1 LGHNA, CDR2 YNFKEQ. V was clipped by 2 bases and J by 5 bases, with 15 bases between them. The CDR3 coding sequence is TGTGCCAGCAGCCAATATCCGGGACCAGAGTATGGCTACACCTTC. Translation: CASSQYPGPEYGYTF.

The V call is TRBV21-1, the J call TRBJ2-2; the DNA was not used to check the table's D call, TRBD1. TRBV21-1 has pseudogene status. This CDR3 has 16 amino acids. CDR3 sequence reads: CASSKASGTDTGELFF. The CDR3 DNA is TGTGCCAGCAGCAAAGCATCCGGGACGGACACCGGGGAGCTGTTTTTT.

This clonotype has ten or more counts. This chain connects TRBV4-1 to TRBJ2-7, with 7 positions matching TRBD1. The CDR3 runs to 15 residues. V lost 2 bases to trimming and J lost 8 bases; unmatched junction nucleotides: 12. CDR1 is MGHRA, CDR2 YSYEKL, per germline. The chain's CDR3 is CASSQLSGTVGKQYF. CDR3 nucleotides: TGCGCCAGCAGCCAATTGTCGGGGACAGTCGGGAAGCAGTACTTC.

This clonotype was found many times. The J gene is TRBJ2-3, the V gene TRBV28; D is unresolved. The CDR3 has 13 amino acids. Trimming pared 5 bases from V and 8 bases from J, leaving 14 bases between. Germline V gene lookup returns CDR1 MDHEN and CDR2 SYDVKM. The DNA for the CDR3 is TGTGCCAGCAGTCCCGGATTGAAACCTACGCAGTATTTT. It is translated as CASSPGLKPTQYF.

Judged by abundance, this clonotype is medium-sized. V is TRBV20-1 and J is TRBJ2-7; 10 bases fit TRBD2. Trimming at V came to 1 base and at J to 3 bases, leaving 0 bases not matched to a gene. This CDR3 has 13 residues. Germline CDR1 DFQATT, CDR2 SNEGSKA (reference sequence). Here the CDR3 reads CSARGLAGYEQYF. The CDR3 DNA sequence: TGCAGTGCTAGAGGACTAGCGGGCTACGAGCAGTACTTC.

This clonotype was seen a handful of times. One end of the junction fails to match germline, which may point to a read error. The chain couples TRBV20-1 to TRBJ1-2; D remains unclear. Germline CDR1 reads DFQATT; CDR2 reads SNEGSKA (reference sequence). The CDR3 extends over 17 amino acids. Written as DNA, the CDR3 is TGCTGTGCTAGAGAAGGTGGCACCACGAGGACTAACTATGGCTACACCTTC. The encoded protein is CCAREGGTTRTNYGYTF.

This clonotype has just a few counts. CDR3 in amino acids: CASSHRDLSYEQYF. CDR3 DNA sequence: TGTGCCAGCAGCCACCGGGATTTGAGTTACGAGCAGTACTTC. The V call is TRBV3-1, the J call TRBJ2-7; tentatively, D is TRBD2 (5 bases). V lost 3 bases and J lost 4, with 13 bases in between. The CDR3 contains 14 residues. Germline V gene data show CDR1 as LGHDT and CDR2 as YNNKEL (reference sequence).

CDR3 DNA: TGTGCCAGCAGTTACTCGCGGGGGTCCTACGAGCAGTACTTC. Protein product: CASSYSRGSYEQYF. V gene TRBV6-5 combines with J gene TRBJ2-7; 7 bases align to TRBD2. The V gene's germline CDR1 is MNHEY and CDR2 SVGAGI. V dropped 0 bases and J dropped 1; count of bases not matched to a gene: 0. The CDR3 has 14 amino acids.

This clonotype showed up just a few times. This chain connects TRBV6-2 or TRBV6-3 to TRBJ2-6, with D possibly matching TRBD1 (6 bases). This CDR3 region has 14 residues. The V end lost 6 bases, the J end lost 4 bases, and 10 bases lay between the germline ends. From germline, CDR1 is MNHEY and CDR2 SVGEGT. The CDR3 coding sequence is TGTGCCAGCAGGTGGACAGTGGGGGCCAACGTCCTGACTTTC. Residues: CASRWTVGANVLTF.

This clonotype was seen repeatedly, ten times or more. This sequence joins TRBV15 and TRBJ2-5; TRBD1 aligns across 9 bases. Germline values: CDR1 LNHNV, CDR2 YYDKDF (reference sequence). V lost 4 bases and J lost 1; bases outside the gene matches: 10. There are 17 residues in the CDR3. For the CDR3, the DNA is TGTGCCACCAGCACACTTCTTTACAGGGGGCCCCAAGAGACCCAGTACTTC. Translated: CATSTLLYRGPQETQYF.

V and J are TRBV18 and TRBJ2-3; unclear D gene. In germline, CDR1 is KGHSH, CDR2 LQKENI. This CDR3 spans 15 amino acids. Trimming pared 1 base from V and 11 bases from J, leaving 19 bases between. The CDR3 protein is CASSPLHESLLGQYF. CDR3 DNA: TGTGCCAGCTCACCACTCCACGAAAGTCTTCTGGGGCAGTATTTT.

The chain recombines TRBV5-1 with TRBJ2-7; possibly TRBD2 for D (6 bases). The CDR3 covers 14 residues. Per germline, CDR1 SGHRS and CDR2 YFSETQ. Trimming shortened V by 2 bases and J by 2 bases, and 11 bases separated the two germline ends. CDR3 nucleotide sequence: TGCGCCAGCAGCTTTAGCGGACCTGCCTACGAGCAGTACTTC. Protein sequence: CASSFSGPAYEQYF.

This clonotype was seen a handful of times. The chain joins TRBV7-9 to TRBJ2-7, with 7 nucleotides matching TRBD1. The CDR3 length is 14 residues. The V gene's germline CDR1 is SEHNR and CDR2 FQNEAQ (reference sequence). V lost 5 bases to trimming and J lost 3 bases; unmatched junction nucleotides: 7. The CDR3 bases are TGTGCCAGCAGCCTCCGGGACAGATTCTACGAGCAGTACTTC. It is translated as CASSLRDRFYEQYF.

This clonotype was counted only a few times. This chain links TRBV7-3 with TRBJ2-7; perhaps D is TRBD1 or TRBD2 (7 bases each). Between the trimmed V and J ends, which lost 6 bases and 6 bases, there was a span of 15 bases. This CDR3 has 13 amino acids. Germline V gene data show CDR1 as SGHTA and CDR2 as FQGTGA. The CDR3 bases are TGTGCCAGCAGTTTGGGAGGGGGCGTCGAGCAGTACTTC. Translating gives CASSLGGGVEQYF. The whole variable domain, filled in from reference TRBV7-3 and TRBJ2-7, reads GAGVSQTPSNKVTEKGKYVELRCDPISGHTALYWYRQSLGQGPEFLIYFQGTGAADDSGLPNDRFFAVRPEGSVSTLKIQRTERGDSAVYLCASSLGGGVEQYFGPGTRLTVT.

This clonotype was seen ten or more times. This chain joins TRBV20-1 and TRBJ1-2; 10 bases agree with TRBD1. Germline-derived CDR1 and CDR2 are DFQATT and SNEGSKA (reference sequence). The CDR3 runs 14 residues. After removal of 6 bases from V and 7 bases from J, the junction contained 11 bases not matched to a gene. Here the CDR3 reads CSAPTGQGIPGYTF. The CDR3 DNA reads as TGCAGTGCCCCAACGGGACAGGGGATTCCTGGCTACACCTTC.

The CDR3 protein is CASSLVGAEEKLFF. The CDR3 DNA sequence: TGTGCCAGCAGTTTGGTTGGGGCGGAGGAAAAACTGTTTTTT. The chain links TRBV27 to TRBJ1-4, with D maybe TRBD1 (5 bases). The ends were cut back, 3 bases at V and 8 bases at J, with 13 bases in the middle. CDR3 size: 14 residues. Germline loops: CDR1 MNHEY, CDR2 SMNVEV (reference sequence).

This clonotype came up many times. This sequence joins TRBV5-6 and TRBJ1-5, with D perhaps matching TRBD1 (5 bases). V lost 0 bases, J lost 6 bases, and 10 bases lay in between. The CDR3 loop spans 14 amino acids. The V gene's germline CDR1 is SGHDT and CDR2 YYEEEE. The chain's CDR3 is CASSLDGDGQPQHF. CDR3 coding DNA: TGTGCCAGCAGCTTGGACGGGGACGGTCAGCCCCAGCATTTT.

There are many counts of this clonotype. The V and J genes are TRBV20-1 and TRBJ2-7; weak D call: TRBD1 (5 bases). Trimming took off 3 bases at V and 3 bases at J, with 12 bases between the two ends. CDR1 is DFQATT and CDR2 is SNEGSKA in the germline V gene (reference sequence). CDR3 length equals 13 residues. DNA of the CDR3: TGCAGTGCTAGTGAGGACAATCACTACGAGCAGTACTTC. It encodes CSASEDNHYEQYF.

This clonotype was picked up many times. V usage is TRBV6-5 and J usage is TRBJ2-2; no clear D gene. Germline V gene sequence: CDR1 MNHEY, CDR2 SVGAGI. The CDR3 consists of 14 residues. Trimming removed 2 bases at V and 3 bases at J, with 7 bases between. The CDR3 bases are TGTGCCAGCAGTTACGTTCGGGACACCGGGGAGCTGTTTTTT. Its protein is CASSYVRDTGELFF.

Many counts were recorded for this clonotype. This chain uses TRBV6-1 with TRBJ2-1; 7 bases map to TRBD2. The CDR3 runs 17 residues. The V segment lost 6 bases and the J segment 3 bases; nucleotides outside the gene matches: 14. Germline V gene lookup returns CDR1 MNHNS and CDR2 SASEGT. The CDR3 here is CASSGGSDLLNYNEQFF. The CDR3 DNA follows: TGTGCCAGCAGCGGGGGGTCCGACCTCCTCAACTACAATGAGCAGTTCTTC.

This clonotype was recorded many times. The V call is TRBV11-1, the J call TRBJ1-6, with a tentative D call TRBD1 (5 bases). The V end lost 3 bases, the J end lost 13 bases, and 16 bases lay between the germline ends. CDR3 length: 14 amino acids. The germline V gene encodes CDR1 SGHAT and CDR2 FQDESV (reference sequence). The DNA for the CDR3 is TGTGCCAGCAGCTTTGGTAGGGGCCAAGGGCCCCTCCACTTT. Translated, it gives CASSFGRGQGPLHF.